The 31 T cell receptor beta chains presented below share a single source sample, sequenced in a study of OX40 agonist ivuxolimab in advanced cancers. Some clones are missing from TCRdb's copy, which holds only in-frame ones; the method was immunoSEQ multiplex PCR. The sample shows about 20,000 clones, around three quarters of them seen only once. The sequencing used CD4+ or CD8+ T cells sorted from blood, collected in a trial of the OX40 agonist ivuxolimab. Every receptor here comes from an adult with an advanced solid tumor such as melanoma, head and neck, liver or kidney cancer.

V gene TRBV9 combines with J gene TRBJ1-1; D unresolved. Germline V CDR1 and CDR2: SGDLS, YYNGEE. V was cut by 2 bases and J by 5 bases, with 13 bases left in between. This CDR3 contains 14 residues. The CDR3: CASSVTFDHTEAFF. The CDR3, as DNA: TGTGCCAGCAGCGTGACCTTCGACCATACTGAAGCTTTCTTT.

The CDR3 spells CAISGEGSGGQETQYF. The CDR3 DNA sequence: TGTGCCATCAGCGGGGAGGGTAGCGGGGGCCAAGAGACCCAGTACTTC. The chain carries TRBV10-3 and TRBJ2-5, with 9 bases that match TRBD2. CDR3 size: 16 residues. CDR1 and CDR2 from the germline V gene are ENHRY and SYGVKD. The V gene end was trimmed by 6 bases and the J gene end by 1 base; junction bases not matched to a gene: 9.

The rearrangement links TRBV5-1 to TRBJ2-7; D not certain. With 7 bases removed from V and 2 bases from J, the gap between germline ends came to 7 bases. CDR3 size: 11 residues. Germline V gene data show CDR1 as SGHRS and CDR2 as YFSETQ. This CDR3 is CASGSAYEQYF. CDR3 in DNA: TGCGCCAGCGGGTCTGCCTACGAGCAGTACTTC.

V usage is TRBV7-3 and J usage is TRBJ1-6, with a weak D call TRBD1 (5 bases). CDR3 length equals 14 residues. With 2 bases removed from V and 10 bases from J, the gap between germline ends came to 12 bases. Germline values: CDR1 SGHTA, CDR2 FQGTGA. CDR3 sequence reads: CASSLAGLQSPLHF. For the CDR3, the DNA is TGTGCCAGCAGCTTAGCGGGACTCCAATCACCCCTCCACTTT.

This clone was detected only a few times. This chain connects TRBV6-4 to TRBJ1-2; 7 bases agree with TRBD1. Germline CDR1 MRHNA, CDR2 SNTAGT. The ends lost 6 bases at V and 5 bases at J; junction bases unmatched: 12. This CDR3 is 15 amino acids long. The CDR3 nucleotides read TGTGCCAGCAGCGCACAACCGGGACAGCATTATGGCTACACCTTC. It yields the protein CASSAQPGQHYGYTF.

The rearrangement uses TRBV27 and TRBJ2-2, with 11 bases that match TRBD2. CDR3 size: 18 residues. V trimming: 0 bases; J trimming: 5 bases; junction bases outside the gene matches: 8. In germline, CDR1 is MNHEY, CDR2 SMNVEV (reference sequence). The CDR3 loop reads CASSLSGTSGWGTGELFF. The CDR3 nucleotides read TGTGCCAGCAGTTTATCGGGGACTAGCGGATGGGGTACCGGGGAGCTGTTTTTT.

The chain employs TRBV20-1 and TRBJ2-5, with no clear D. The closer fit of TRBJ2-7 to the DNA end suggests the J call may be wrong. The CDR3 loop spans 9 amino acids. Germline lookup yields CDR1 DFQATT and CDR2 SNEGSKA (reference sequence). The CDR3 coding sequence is TGCAGTGCTAACTACGAGCAGTACTTC. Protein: CSANYEQYF.

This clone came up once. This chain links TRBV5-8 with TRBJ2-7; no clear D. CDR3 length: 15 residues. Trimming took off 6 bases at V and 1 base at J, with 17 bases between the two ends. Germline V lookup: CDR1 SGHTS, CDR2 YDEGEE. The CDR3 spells CASTPWLSSSYEQYF. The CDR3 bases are TGTGCCAGCACCCCATGGCTGTCGTCTTCCTACGAGCAGTACTTC.

This CDR3 reads CASSPGLTTSYEQYF. For the CDR3, the DNA is TGTGCCAGCAGCCCGGGACTAACGACCTCCTACGAGCAGTACTTC. The chain employs TRBV9 and TRBJ2-7; 7 bases fit TRBD2. The length of the CDR3 is 15 residues. V was pared by 4 bases and J by 0 bases, with 7 bases of the junction left unmatched. Germline V gene data show CDR1 as SGDLS and CDR2 as YYNGEE.

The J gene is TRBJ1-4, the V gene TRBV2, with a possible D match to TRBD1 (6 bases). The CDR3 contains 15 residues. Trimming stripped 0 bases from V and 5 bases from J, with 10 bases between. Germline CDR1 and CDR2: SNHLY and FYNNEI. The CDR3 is CASSEADSRNEKLFF. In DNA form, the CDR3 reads TGTGCCAGCAGTGAAGCGGACAGCAGAAATGAAAAACTGTTTTTT.

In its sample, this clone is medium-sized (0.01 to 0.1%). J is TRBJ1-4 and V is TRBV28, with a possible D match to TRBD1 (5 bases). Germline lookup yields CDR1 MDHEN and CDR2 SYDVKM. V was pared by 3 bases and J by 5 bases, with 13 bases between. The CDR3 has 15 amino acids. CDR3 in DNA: TGTGCCAGCAGTTTCCCGGGACTCCGCAATGAAAAACTGTTTTTT. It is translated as CASSFPGLRNEKLFF.

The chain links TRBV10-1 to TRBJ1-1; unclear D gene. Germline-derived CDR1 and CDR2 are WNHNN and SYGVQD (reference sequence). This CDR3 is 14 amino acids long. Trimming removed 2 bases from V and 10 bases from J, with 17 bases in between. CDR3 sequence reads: CASSEVVLGWGAFF. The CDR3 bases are TGCGCCAGCAGTGAGGTGGTTTTGGGCTGGGGAGCTTTCTTT.

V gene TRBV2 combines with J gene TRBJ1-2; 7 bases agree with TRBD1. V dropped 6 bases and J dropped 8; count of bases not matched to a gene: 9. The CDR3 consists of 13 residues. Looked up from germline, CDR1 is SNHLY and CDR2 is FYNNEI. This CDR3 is CASSEDRRKGYTF. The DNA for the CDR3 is TGTGCCAGCAGCGAGGACAGGCGTAAGGGCTACACCTTC.

The CDR3 loop is CASSLAQGSSYEQYF. The DNA for the CDR3 is TGTGCCAGCAGCTTAGCCCAGGGAAGCTCCTACGAGCAGTACTTC. The chain is built from TRBV11-3 and TRBJ2-7, with D possibly being TRBD1 (5 bases). Germline values: CDR1 SGHNT, CDR2 YENEEA. The V gene lost 1 base and the J gene lost 0 bases, with 10 bases spanning the gap. CDR3 size: 15 residues.

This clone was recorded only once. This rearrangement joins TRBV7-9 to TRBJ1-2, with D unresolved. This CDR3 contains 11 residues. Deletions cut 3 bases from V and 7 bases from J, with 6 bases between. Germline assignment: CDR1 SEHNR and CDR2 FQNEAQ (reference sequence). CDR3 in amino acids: CASSFTGGYTF. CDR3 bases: TGTGCCAGCAGCTTTACCGGTGGCTACACCTTC. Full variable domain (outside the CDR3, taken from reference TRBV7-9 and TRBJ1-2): DTGVSQNPRHKITKRGQNVTFRCDPISEHNRLYWYRQTLGQGPEFLTYFQNEAQLEKSRLLSDRFSAERPKGSFSTLEIQRTEQGDSAMYLCASSFTGGYTFGSGTRLTVV.

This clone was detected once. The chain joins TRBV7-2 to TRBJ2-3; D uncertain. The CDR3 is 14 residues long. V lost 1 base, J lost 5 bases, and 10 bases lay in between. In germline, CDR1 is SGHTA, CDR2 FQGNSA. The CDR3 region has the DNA TGTGCCAGCAGCTTAGGAGCTCGCGGAGATACGCAGTATTTT. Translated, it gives CASSLGARGDTQYF.

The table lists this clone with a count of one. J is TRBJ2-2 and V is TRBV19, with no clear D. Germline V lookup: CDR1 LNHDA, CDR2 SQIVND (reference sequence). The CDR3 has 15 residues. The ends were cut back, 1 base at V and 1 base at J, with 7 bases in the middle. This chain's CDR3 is CASSIVPENTGELFF. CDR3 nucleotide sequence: TGTGCCAGTAGTATAGTGCCAGAGAACACCGGGGAGCTGTTTTTT.

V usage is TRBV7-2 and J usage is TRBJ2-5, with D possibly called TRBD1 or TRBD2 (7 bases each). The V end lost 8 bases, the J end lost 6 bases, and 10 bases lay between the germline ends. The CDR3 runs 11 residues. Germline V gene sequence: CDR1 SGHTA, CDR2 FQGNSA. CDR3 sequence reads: CASGRGQTQYF. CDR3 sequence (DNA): TGTGCCAGCGGGAGGGGGCAGACCCAGTACTTC.

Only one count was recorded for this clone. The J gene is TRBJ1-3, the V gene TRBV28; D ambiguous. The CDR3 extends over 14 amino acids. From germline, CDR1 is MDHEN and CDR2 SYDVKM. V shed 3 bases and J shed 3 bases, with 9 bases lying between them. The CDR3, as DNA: TGTGCCAGCAGTTTGCAGAGAGTTGGAAACACCATATATTTT. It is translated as CASSLQRVGNTIYF.

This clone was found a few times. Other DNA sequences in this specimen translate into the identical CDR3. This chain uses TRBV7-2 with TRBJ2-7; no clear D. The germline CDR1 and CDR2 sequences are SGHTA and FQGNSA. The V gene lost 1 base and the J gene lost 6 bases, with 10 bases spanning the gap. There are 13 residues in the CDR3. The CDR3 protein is CASSLGSWLEQYF. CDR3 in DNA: TGTGCCAGCAGCTTAGGGAGTTGGCTCGAGCAGTACTTC.

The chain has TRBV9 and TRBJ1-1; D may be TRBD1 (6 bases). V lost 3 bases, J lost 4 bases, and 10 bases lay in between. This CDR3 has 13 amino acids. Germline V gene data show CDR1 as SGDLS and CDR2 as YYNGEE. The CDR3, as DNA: TGTGCCAGCAGCGCGGGGGCAGGCACTGAAGCTTTCTTT. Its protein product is CASSAGAGTEAFF.

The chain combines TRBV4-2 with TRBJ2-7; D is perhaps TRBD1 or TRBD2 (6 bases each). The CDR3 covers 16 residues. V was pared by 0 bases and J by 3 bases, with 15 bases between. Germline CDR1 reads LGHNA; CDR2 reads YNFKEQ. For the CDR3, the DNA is TGTGCCAGCAGCCAAGAAGGGGTACAGGGAGGCTACGAGCAGTACTTC. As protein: CASSQEGVQGGYEQYF.

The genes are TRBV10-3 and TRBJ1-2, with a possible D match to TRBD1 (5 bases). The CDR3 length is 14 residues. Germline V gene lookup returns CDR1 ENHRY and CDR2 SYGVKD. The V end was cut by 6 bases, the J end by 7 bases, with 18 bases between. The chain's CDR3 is CAIRGGLGDSGYTF. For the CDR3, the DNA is TGTGCCATCAGAGGAGGGTTAGGGGATTCTGGCTACACCTTC.

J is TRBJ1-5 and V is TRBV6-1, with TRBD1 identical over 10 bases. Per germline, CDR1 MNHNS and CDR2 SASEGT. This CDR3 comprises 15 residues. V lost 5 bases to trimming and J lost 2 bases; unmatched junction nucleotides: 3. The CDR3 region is CASSLGQGGNQPQHF. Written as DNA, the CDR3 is TGTGCCAGCAGTCTCGGACAGGGGGGCAATCAGCCCCAGCATTTT.

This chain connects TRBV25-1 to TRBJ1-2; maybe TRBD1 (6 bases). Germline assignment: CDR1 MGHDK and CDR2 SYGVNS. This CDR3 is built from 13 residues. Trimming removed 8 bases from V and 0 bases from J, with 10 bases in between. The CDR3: CASSRDTNYGYTF. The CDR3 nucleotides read TGTGCCAGCTCCCGGGACACTAACTATGGCTACACCTTC.

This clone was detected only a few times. The CDR3 is CASSLAGDRDEETQYF. CDR3 DNA sequence: TGTGCCAGCAGTTTGGCGGGGGACAGGGACGAAGAGACCCAGTACTTC. The chain links TRBV28 to TRBJ2-5; 9 bases map to TRBD1. From germline, CDR1 is MDHEN and CDR2 SYDVKM. J was trimmed by 3 bases and V by 3 bases; bases with no gene match: 8. This CDR3 has 16 residues.

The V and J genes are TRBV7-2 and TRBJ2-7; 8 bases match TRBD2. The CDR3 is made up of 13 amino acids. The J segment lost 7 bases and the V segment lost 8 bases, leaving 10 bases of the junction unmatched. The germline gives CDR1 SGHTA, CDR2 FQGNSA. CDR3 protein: CASGLGRVVEQYF. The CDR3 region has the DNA TGTGCCAGCGGTCTCGGGAGGGTAGTGGAGCAGTACTTC.

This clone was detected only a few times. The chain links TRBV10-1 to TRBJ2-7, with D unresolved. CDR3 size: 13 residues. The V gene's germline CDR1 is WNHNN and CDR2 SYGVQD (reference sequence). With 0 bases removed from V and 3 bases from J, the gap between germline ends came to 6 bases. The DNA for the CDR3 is TGCGCCAGCAGTGAGTCGGGTGTCTACGAGCAGTACTTC. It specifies CASSESGVYEQYF.

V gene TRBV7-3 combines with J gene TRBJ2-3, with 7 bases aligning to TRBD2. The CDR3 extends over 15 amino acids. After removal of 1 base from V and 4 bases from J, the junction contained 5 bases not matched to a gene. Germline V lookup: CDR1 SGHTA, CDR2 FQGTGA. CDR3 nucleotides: TGTGCCAGCAGCTTAAGTGCGGGAGCGGCAGATACGCAGTATTTT. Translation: CASSLSAGAADTQYF.

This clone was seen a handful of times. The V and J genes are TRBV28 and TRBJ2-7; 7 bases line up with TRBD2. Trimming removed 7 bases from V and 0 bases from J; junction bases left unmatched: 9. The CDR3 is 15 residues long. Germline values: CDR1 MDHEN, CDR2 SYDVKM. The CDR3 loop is CASTRPGGSSYEQYF. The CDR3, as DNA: TGTGCCAGCACCCGCCCCGGGGGGAGCTCCTACGAGCAGTACTTC.

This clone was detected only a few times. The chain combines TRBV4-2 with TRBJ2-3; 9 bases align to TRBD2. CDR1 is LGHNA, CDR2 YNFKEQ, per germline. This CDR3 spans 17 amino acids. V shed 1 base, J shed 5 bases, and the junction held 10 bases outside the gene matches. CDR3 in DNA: TGTGCCAGCAGCCAAGTACCTGGCGGGGGGGAAGGAGATACGCAGTATTTT. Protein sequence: CASSQVPGGGEGDTQYF.